The next 18 T cell receptor beta chains were all read from a single sample in a study of identical twins. One entry per CDR3 protein, called by TCRdb with MiXCR from the 5' RACE reads. The repertoire includes around 450,000 distinct CDR3 sequences, approximately 14% of them detected once, and about 0.53% sits in the top ten. The sample was also linked to a second study, of yellow fever vaccine responses in identical twins.

Sequenced: CD4+ T cells sorted from blood. These receptors all stem from a woman aged 18-29 years in good health.

This clonotype was seen only a few times. The chain employs TRBV20-1 and TRBJ1-1; tentative D call: TRBD1 (5 bases). The CDR3 sequence is 14 residues long. Trimming cost V 0 bases and J 6 bases, with 14 bases left between them. CDR1 is DFQATT, CDR2 SNEGSKA, per germline (reference sequence). CDR3 loop: CSARDWQGGAEAFF. CDR3 in DNA: TGCAGTGCTAGAGATTGGCAGGGTGGGGCTGAAGCTTTCTTT.

This clonotype was picked up a small number of times. The chain links TRBV29-1 to TRBJ2-1; TRBD2 matches at 11 bases. The germline V gene has CDR1 SQVTM and CDR2 ANQGSEA. V was pared by 1 base and J by 8 bases, with 10 bases of the junction left unmatched. CDR3 length: 16 residues. The CDR3 is CSVEGPTSGSIDEQFF. CDR3 coding DNA: TGCAGCGTTGAAGGCCCAACTAGCGGGAGTATCGATGAGCAGTTCTTC.

This clonotype was detected only a few times. The genes are TRBV12-3 or TRBV12-4 and TRBJ2-1; 8 nucleotides match TRBD2. V was pared by 10 bases and J by 1 base, with 12 bases of the junction left unmatched. The CDR3 is made up of 16 amino acids. The DNA of the CDR3 is TGTGCCACCAAAGGCAGCGGGAGCAGGTCCTACAATGAGCAGTTCTTC. Translation: CATKGSGSRSYNEQFF.

This clonotype occurred a few times. The chain recombines TRBV21-1 with TRBJ2-6; TRBD1, the D gene given by the table, was not confirmed from the DNA. TRBV21-1 is reported as a pseudogene. The CDR3 is 17 residues long. The CDR3 sequence is CASSRTGGSSGANVLTF. The CDR3 nucleotides read TGTGCCAGCAGCAGAACAGGGGGAAGCTCTGGGGCCAACGTCCTGACTTTC.

V gene TRBV5-1 combines with J gene TRBJ2-3, with D tentatively TRBD1 or TRBD2 (6 bases each). The CDR3 length is 15 residues. The germline V gene encodes CDR1 SGHRS and CDR2 YFSETQ. Deletions cut 4 bases from V and 7 bases from J, with 19 bases between. DNA of the CDR3: TGCGCCAGCAGCCCCGAGGGTGGGGGGCGAAATACGCAGTATTTT. Protein: CASSPEGGGRNTQYF.

V gene TRBV5-1 combines with J gene TRBJ2-3, with D possibly matching TRBD2 (6 bases). CDR3 length: 17 amino acids. Germline CDR1 and CDR2: SGHRS and YFSETQ. V lost 4 bases, J lost 2 bases, and 20 bases lay in between. CDR3 coding DNA: TGCGCCAGCAGCGATGACTTTGGGCGGAGGGCCACAGATACGCAGTATTTT. The encoded protein is CASSDDFGRRATDTQYF.

In this sample, this clonotype turned up many times. The rearrangement links TRBV7-2 to TRBJ2-1; 9 bases are a match to TRBD2. Trimming cost V 0 bases and J 4 bases; bases outside gene matches: 4. Germline V gene lookup returns CDR1 SGHTA and CDR2 FQGNSA. The CDR3 has 16 amino acids. CDR3 in DNA: TGTGCCAGCAGCTTAGCTGGAGCGGGAGGTTACAATGAGCAGTTCTTC. Residues: CASSLAGAGGYNEQFF.

This clonotype showed up just a few times. The chain carries TRBV24-1 and TRBJ2-1, with D possibly called TRBD1 or TRBD2 (5 bases each). This CDR3 comprises 12 residues. Trimming removed 7 bases at V and 10 bases at J, with 13 bases between. Germline V gene lookup returns CDR1 KGHDR and CDR2 SFDVKD. CDR3 nucleotides: TGTGCCACCAGCAAAGGGACGACCGAGCAGTTCTTC. This sequence encodes CATSKGTTEQFF.

This clonotype was seen only a few times. This chain links TRBV20-1 with TRBJ1-4; 7 bases align to TRBD1. This CDR3 has 14 residues. Germline V gene sequence: CDR1 DFQATT, CDR2 SNEGSKA (reference sequence). After removal of 1 base from V and 8 bases from J, the junction contained 7 bases not matched to a gene. DNA for the CDR3: TGCAGTGCTAGAGCTCCAGGGGGTTTAGAAAAACTGTTTTTT. It is translated as CSARAPGGLEKLFF.

The V gene is TRBV10-3, the J gene TRBJ2-7, with D possibly TRBD2 on 6 matching bases. Trimming removed 3 bases from V and 7 bases from J, with 13 bases in between. The germline CDR1 and CDR2 sequences are ENHRY and SYGVKD. The CDR3 has 13 amino acids. The CDR3 nucleotides read TGTGCCATCAGTGACGGGGAGGTCGGGGAGCAGTACTTC. It specifies CAISDGEVGEQYF.

This clonotype showed up just a few times. The rearrangement uses TRBV6-2 or TRBV6-3 and TRBJ1-5, with D possibly being TRBD1 (5 bases). The CDR3 runs to 16 residues. V was cut by 0 bases and J by 7 bases, with 16 bases left in between. Per germline, CDR1 MNHEY and CDR2 SVGEGT. CDR3 DNA: TGTGCCAGCAGTTACTCGACTCAGGTGGGGGTCCAGCCCCAGCATTTT. As protein: CASSYSTQVGVQPQHF.

This clonotype was found many times. V gene TRBV4-3 combines with J gene TRBJ2-5; tentatively, D is TRBD1 or TRBD2 (6 bases each). The CDR3 has 15 residues. Trimming removed 5 bases at V and 4 bases at J, with 17 bases between. Looked up from germline, CDR1 is LGHNA and CDR2 is YSLEER. The CDR3 region is CASSSVGGGGETQYF. DNA for the CDR3: TGCGCCAGCAGCTCGGTGGGAGGAGGGGGAGAGACCCAGTACTTC.

The chain has TRBV7-6 and TRBJ1-1; 12 bases are a match to TRBD1. The CDR3 runs 15 residues. V lost 6 bases and J lost 7; bases outside the gene matches: 9. Germline V gives CDR1 SGHVS, CDR2 FNYEAQ. CDR3 sequence reads: CASSLGTGGAVEAFF. The CDR3 region has the DNA TGTGCCAGCAGTTTGGGGACAGGGGGCGCGGTTGAAGCTTTCTTT.

The gene calls are TRBV5-1 and TRBJ2-1; D might be TRBD1 (6 bases). The germline CDR1 and CDR2 sequences are SGHRS and YFSETQ. The germline V and J ends were trimmed by 4 bases and 0 bases, with 8 bases remaining between them. CDR3 length: 14 residues. As DNA, the CDR3 is TGCGCCAGCAGCGGGGGCCCCTCCTACAATGAGCAGTTCTTC. Protein sequence: CASSGGPSYNEQFF.

The chain recombines TRBV4-2 with TRBJ2-2, with 8 bases fitting TRBD2. J gave up 0 bases and V 2 bases, and 2 bases lay outside the gene matches. Germline-derived CDR1 and CDR2 are LGHNA and YNFKEQ. The CDR3 is 16 residues long. CDR3 protein: CASSQFSGTNTGELFF. Written as DNA, the CDR3 is TGTGCCAGCAGCCAATTTAGCGGGACGAACACCGGGGAGCTGTTTTTT.

This clonotype was seen more than once but under ten times. The chain carries TRBV11-1 and TRBJ2-6; TRBD1 is a possible D gene (7 bases). Germline-derived CDR1 and CDR2 are SGHAT and FQDESV (reference sequence). Trimming removed 1 base at V and 0 bases at J, with 13 bases between. This CDR3 has 18 amino acids. The CDR3 bases are TGTGCCAGCAGCTTAGGTGCGGGACAGATCTCTGGGGCCAACGTCCTGACTTTC. Translated: CASSLGAGQISGANVLTF.

This clonotype came up a few times. The V gene is TRBV20-1, the J gene TRBJ2-1, with 10 nucleotides matching TRBD2. V was clipped by 3 bases and J by 7 bases; unmatched bases: 6. The CDR3 runs 14 residues. Looked up from germline, CDR1 is DFQATT and CDR2 is SNEGSKA (reference sequence). The CDR3 sequence: CSARGLAHFNEQFF. The CDR3 nucleotides are TGCAGTGCTAGGGGACTAGCGCACTTTAATGAGCAGTTCTTC.

J is TRBJ1-2 and V is TRBV29-1; D gene unclear. V was pared by 5 bases and J by 6 bases, with 13 bases between. Germline V gene data show CDR1 as SQVTM and CDR2 as ANQGSEA. The CDR3 has 12 residues. Here the CDR3 reads CSVLSAGNGYTF. CDR3 sequence (DNA): TGCAGCGTTCTTTCTGCGGGGAATGGCTACACCTTC.